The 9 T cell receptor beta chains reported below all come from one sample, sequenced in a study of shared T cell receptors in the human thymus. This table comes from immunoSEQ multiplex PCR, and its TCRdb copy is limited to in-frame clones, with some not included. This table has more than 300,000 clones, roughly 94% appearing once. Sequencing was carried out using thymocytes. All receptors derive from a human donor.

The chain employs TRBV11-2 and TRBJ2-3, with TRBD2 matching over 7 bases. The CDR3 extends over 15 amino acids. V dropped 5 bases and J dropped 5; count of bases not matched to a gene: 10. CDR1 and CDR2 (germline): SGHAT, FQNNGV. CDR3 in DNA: TGTGCCAGCAGCCCAGGACTAGTTGGAAGAGATACGCAGTATTTT. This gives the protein CASSPGLVGRDTQYF. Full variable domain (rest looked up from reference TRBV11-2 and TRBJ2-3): EAGVAQSPRYKIIEKRQSVAFWCNPISGHATLYWYQQILGQGPKLLIQFQNNGVVDDSQLPKDRFSAERLKGVDSTLKIQPAKLEDSAVYLCASSPGLVGRDTQYFGPGTRLTVL.

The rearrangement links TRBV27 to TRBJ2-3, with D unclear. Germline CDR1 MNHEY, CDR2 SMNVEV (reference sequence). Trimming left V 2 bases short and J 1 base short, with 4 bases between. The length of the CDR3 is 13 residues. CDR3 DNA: TGTGCCAGCAGTTTAGAGGGCACAGATACGCAGTATTTT. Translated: CASSLEGTDTQYF.

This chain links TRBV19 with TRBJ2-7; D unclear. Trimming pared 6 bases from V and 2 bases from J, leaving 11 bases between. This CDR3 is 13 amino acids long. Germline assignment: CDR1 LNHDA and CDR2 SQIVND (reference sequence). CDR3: CASSLQEPYEQYF. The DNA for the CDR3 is TGTGCCAGTAGCCTTCAGGAGCCCTACGAGCAGTACTTC.

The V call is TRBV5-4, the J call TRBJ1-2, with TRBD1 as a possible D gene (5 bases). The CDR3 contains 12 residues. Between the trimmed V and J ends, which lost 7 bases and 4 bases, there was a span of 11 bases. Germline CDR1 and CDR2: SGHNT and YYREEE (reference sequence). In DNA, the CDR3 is TGTGCCAGCGCCCTAGGGACCTATGGCTACACCTTC. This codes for CASALGTYGYTF. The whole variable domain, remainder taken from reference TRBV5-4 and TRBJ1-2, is ETGVTQSPTHLIKTRGQQVTLRCSSQSGHNTVSWYQQALGQGPQFIFQYYREEENGRGNFPPRFSGLQFPNYSSELNVNALELDDSALYLCASALGTYGYTFGSGTRLTVV.

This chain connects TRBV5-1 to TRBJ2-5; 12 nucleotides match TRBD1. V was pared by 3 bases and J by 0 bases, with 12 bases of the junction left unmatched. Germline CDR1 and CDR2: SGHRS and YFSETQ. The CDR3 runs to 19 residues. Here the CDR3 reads CASSSRDRGRLWDQETQYF. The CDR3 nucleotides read TGCGCCAGCAGCTCCCGGGACAGGGGGCGACTTTGGGACCAAGAGACCCAGTACTTC. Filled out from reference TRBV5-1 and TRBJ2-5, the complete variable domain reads KAGVTQTPRYLIKTRGQQVTLSCSPISGHRSVSWYQQTPGQGLQFLFEYFSETQRNKGNFPGRFSGRQFSNSRSEMNVSTLELGDSALYLCASSSRDRGRLWDQETQYFGPGTRLLVL.

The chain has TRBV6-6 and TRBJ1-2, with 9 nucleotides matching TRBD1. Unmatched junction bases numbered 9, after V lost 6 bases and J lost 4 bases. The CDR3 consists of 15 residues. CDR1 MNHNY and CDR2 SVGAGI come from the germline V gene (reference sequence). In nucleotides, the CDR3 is TGTGCCAGCAGCCCTCCGGGACAGGGCCCCTATGGCTACACCTTC. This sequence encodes CASSPPGQGPYGYTF.

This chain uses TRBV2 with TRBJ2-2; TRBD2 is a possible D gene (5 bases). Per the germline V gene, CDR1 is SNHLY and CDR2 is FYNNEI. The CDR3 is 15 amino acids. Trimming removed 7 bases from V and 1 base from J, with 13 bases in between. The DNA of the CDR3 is TGTGCCAGCAAAGAACCCAGCGGGAACACCGGGGAGCTGTTTTTT. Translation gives CASKEPSGNTGELFF.

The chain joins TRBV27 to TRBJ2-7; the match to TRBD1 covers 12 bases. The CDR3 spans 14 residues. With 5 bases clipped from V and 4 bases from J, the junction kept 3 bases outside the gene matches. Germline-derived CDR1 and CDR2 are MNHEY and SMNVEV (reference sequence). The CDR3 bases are TGTGCCAGCAGTCCGGGACAGGGGGCATACGAGCAGTACTTC. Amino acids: CASSPGQGAYEQYF.

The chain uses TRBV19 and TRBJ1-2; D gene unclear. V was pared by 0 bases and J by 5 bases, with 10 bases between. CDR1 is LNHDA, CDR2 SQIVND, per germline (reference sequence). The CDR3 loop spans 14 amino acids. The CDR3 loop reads CASSIDRLGYGYTF. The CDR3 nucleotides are TGTGCCAGTAGTATAGATAGACTGGGGTATGGCTACACCTTC.